The present entry profiles one T cell receptor beta chain with its context. The data derive from a study of patients and donors after allogeneic stem cell transplantation. The CDR3 runs to 15 residues. The ends were cut back, 7 bases at V and 4 bases at J, with 19 bases in the middle. CDR1 and CDR2 from the germline V gene are MNHNS and SASEGT. Each CDR3 protein gets one entry after TCRdb re-called the RT-PCR reads with MiXCR. Among roughly 960,000 distinct CDR3 sequences listed, roughly 17% were seen once. The chain employs TRBV6-1 and TRBJ1-1, with a tentative D call TRBD1 (5 bases). The sequencing input was blood, either unsorted or a sorted T cell fraction (not recorded which). This TCR came from a human donor who was either an allogeneic HSCT recipient or a stem cell or donor lymphocyte infusion donor (not recorded which). It is not recorded whose cells these are; they may come from a transplant donor. CDR3 DNA sequence: TGTGCCAGCACCGCTCGGTTGGCGAGGGGCACTGAAGCTTTCTTT. Translating it yields CASTARLARGTEAFF.